These 10 T cell receptor beta chains were sequenced from one sample in a study of vaccination and CD4 T cells after COVID-19. Their recognized antigens are unknown. Regarding treatment: roughly 11-day PBMC culture with coronavirus spike peptide pools or control peptides (ViraFEST assay). Oncomine TCR Beta short-read sequencing was applied to DNA from cultured CD4+ T cells. Using its own MiXCR run on the PCR reads, TCRdb lists one record per CDR3 protein. The table shows tens of thousands of distinct CDR3 sequences, with 70% occurring only once. The sample comprised CD4+ T cells from blood, cultured in vitro. All receptors derive from a human donor who had recovered from COVID-19.

The chain has TRBV21-1 and TRBJ2-3; TRBD2, as called in the table, went unchecked against the DNA. TRBV21-1 is a recognized pseudogene. The CDR3 length is 15 residues. The chain's CDR3 is CASSKVRRYTDTQYF. Here the CDR3 DNA reads TGTGCCAGCAGCAAAGTTAGGAGGTACACAGATACGCAGTATTTT.

V usage is TRBV7-2 and J usage is TRBJ1-6; no clear D. V was trimmed by 5 bases and J by 7 bases, leaving 15 bases between them. From germline, CDR1 is SGHTA and CDR2 FQGNSA. The CDR3 spans 15 residues. CDR3 in DNA: TGTGCCAGCAGCCCACAAAGGGCACCCAATTCACCCCTCCACTTT. Its translation: CASSPQRAPNSPLHF.

The CDR3 here is CASSLGRGGRDTEAFF. Here the CDR3 DNA reads TGTGCCAGCAGCTTAGGAAGGGGGGGAAGAGACACTGAAGCTTTCTTT. The chain couples TRBV11-1 to TRBJ1-1; possibly TRBD1 for D (6 bases). The length of the CDR3 is 16 residues. Germline V gene lookup returns CDR1 SGHAT and CDR2 FQDESV (reference sequence). With 1 base removed from V and 3 bases from J, the gap between germline ends came to 15 bases.

The chain uses TRBV6-5 and TRBJ1-1; D unresolved. In germline, CDR1 is MNHEY, CDR2 SVGAGI. The CDR3 length is 16 residues. V was pared by 2 bases and J by 7 bases, with 20 bases between. The CDR3 nucleotides are TGTGCCAGCAGTTACGGGTATCAGAGAGTAGCCGGTGAAGCTTTCTTT. This sequence encodes CASSYGYQRVAGEAFF.

The gene calls are TRBV20-1 and TRBJ1-5; D ambiguous. CDR3 length equals 17 residues. Germline V gene lookup returns CDR1 DFQATT and CDR2 SNEGSKA (reference sequence). Trimming took 0 bases from V and 4 from J, leaving 19 bases between them. CDR3 sequence: CSARDLTRPVGNQPQHF. The CDR3 bases are TGCAGTGCTAGAGATCTTACCCGCCCGGTGGGTAATCAGCCCCAGCATTTT.

V gene TRBV19 combines with J gene TRBJ2-5, with 7 bases matching TRBD2. Per the germline V gene, CDR1 is LNHDA and CDR2 is SQIVND (reference sequence). This CDR3 has 14 residues. Trimming removed 3 bases from V and 5 bases from J; junction bases left unmatched: 6. For the CDR3, the DNA is TGTGCCAGTAGTATGCGACTAGCAGAGGAGACCCAGTACTTC. Amino acids: CASSMRLAEETQYF.

The chain links TRBV20-1 to TRBJ1-2; D might be TRBD1 (5 bases). This CDR3 has 14 residues. The V gene lost 5 bases and the J gene lost 0 bases, with 13 bases spanning the gap. CDR1 DFQATT and CDR2 SNEGSKA come from the germline V gene (reference sequence). CDR3 sequence reads: CSAALWGTNYGYTF. The CDR3 region has the DNA TGCAGTGCTGCCCTTTGGGGCACTAACTATGGCTACACCTTC.

The chain carries TRBV20-1 and TRBJ1-2; 10 bases match TRBD1. CDR1 is DFQATT, CDR2 SNEGSKA, per germline (reference sequence). This CDR3 contains 14 residues. Germline trimming cut 3 bases from V and 3 bases from J; bases unmatched to any gene: 4. The CDR3 sequence: CSARGQGKYYGYTF. The CDR3 coding sequence is TGCAGTGCTAGGGGACAGGGGAAATACTATGGCTACACCTTC.

The chain recombines TRBV5-4 with TRBJ1-6; 9 nucleotides line up with TRBD1. The germline gives CDR1 SGHNT, CDR2 YYREEE (reference sequence). This CDR3 has 15 residues. V was pared by 0 bases and J by 9 bases, with 4 bases of the junction left unmatched. The CDR3, as DNA: TGTGCCAGCAGCTTGGCGGGACAGGGTGGTTCACCCCTCCACTTT. It is translated as CASSLAGQGGSPLHF.

V usage is TRBV5-1 and J usage is TRBJ2-7; weak D call: TRBD2 (5 bases). This CDR3 region has 11 residues. The ends were cut back, 7 bases at V and 3 bases at J, with 8 bases in the middle. Germline values: CDR1 SGHRS, CDR2 YFSETQ. CDR3 in amino acids: CASGRGYEQYF. As DNA, the CDR3 is TGCGCCAGCGGACGGGGCTACGAGCAGTACTTC.